This entry describes one T cell receptor (beta chain). Its antigen is as yet unknown. Each CDR3 protein is one row after TCRdb ran MiXCR on the 5' RACE reads. Among nearly 550,000 distinct CDR3 sequences listed, 15% to 20% were seen once. This specimen belongs to a study of T cells after yellow fever vaccination. Findings of the study overall: Booster sampling recovered most clones from primary vaccination (less than 97% CD4, around 90% CD8).

The receptor comes from a man aged 25 to 45 who received the YFV17D yellow fever vaccine. The sample consisted of PBMCs, taken 15 days after the yellow fever booster vaccination.

CDR3 in amino acids: CASSQELGLAGGPGSKYF. The CDR3 coding sequence is TGTGCCAGCAGCCAAGAGTTAGGCCTAGCGGGAGGGCCAGGGTCGAAGTATTTT. The chain uses TRBV4-2 and TRBJ2-3, with 12 bases lining up with TRBD2. Germline loops: CDR1 LGHNA, CDR2 YNFKEQ. The V gene end was trimmed by 0 bases and the J gene end by 13 bases; junction bases not matched to a gene: 17. This CDR3 is 18 amino acids long.